This paragraph covers one TCR beta chain sequence. The entry originates in a study of blood T cell repertoires in COVID-19. This CDR3 is 16 amino acids long. The germline V and J ends were trimmed by 2 bases and 0 bases, with 11 bases remaining between them. Germline CDR1 reads MNHEY; CDR2 reads SVGAGI. TCRdb keeps only in-frame clones here, not all; method: immunoSEQ multiplex PCR. The profile shows about 70,000 clones, around 76% of them singletons. This receptor was identified in a woman at least 80 years old with active or convalescent COVID-19. Sequencing used peripheral blood. The gene calls are TRBV6-5 and TRBJ1-5; D unresolved. The CDR3: CASSYRGSGSNQPQHF. CDR3 coding DNA: TGTGCCAGCAGTTACAGAGGCAGCGGTAGCAATCAGCCCCAGCATTTT.